The 19 T cell receptor beta chains below were found in one sample sequenced in a study of T-cell reconstitution after alpha-beta-depleted transplantation in children. TCRbeta library preparation incorporated unique molecular identifiers. TCRdb redid the calling of the PCR reads with MiXCR, one entry per CDR3 protein. This repertoire shows around 420,000 distinct CDR3 sequences, about 17% found once; its top ten account for over 25%. This material consisted of PBMCs, mostly from graft donor cells, taken 360 days after TCRalphabeta/CD19-depleted stem cell transplant. The source is a boy less than two years old who had a stem cell transplant for Wiskott-Aldrich syndrome, so the T cells may come from the graft donor.

The chain is built from TRBV3-1 and TRBJ2-7, with D maybe TRBD2 (7 bases). V was shortened by 5 bases and J by 0 bases, with 17 bases between the two germline ends. CDR3 length: 16 residues. CDR1 and CDR2 from the germline V gene are LGHDT and YNNKEL (reference sequence). The CDR3 nucleotides read TGTGCCAGCAGCTCGGGAGGTTACAGGGTCTCCTACGAGCAGTACTTC. Encoded protein: CASSSGGYRVSYEQYF.

The V gene is TRBV2, the J gene TRBJ2-7; TRBD1 matches at 8 bases. CDR1 and CDR2 (germline): SNHLY, FYNNEI. The ends lost 8 bases at V and 4 bases at J; junction bases unmatched: 10. The CDR3 length is 14 residues. CDR3 nucleotides: TGTGCCAGCCATGAGACAGGGGTAGGATACGAGCAGTACTTC. Its translation is CASHETGVGYEQYF.

This chain connects TRBV5-1 to TRBJ2-3, with TRBD2 matching over 15 bases. V shed 3 bases, J shed 0 bases, and the junction held 5 bases outside the gene matches. Germline values: CDR1 SGHRS, CDR2 YFSETQ. The CDR3 length is 18 residues. The CDR3 is CASSSGLAGGTSTDTQYF. The CDR3 nucleotides read TGCGCCAGCAGCTCCGGACTAGCGGGGGGGACTAGCACAGATACGCAGTATTTT.

The chain combines TRBV24-1 with TRBJ2-7; D is unclear. Germline CDR1 is KGHDR and CDR2 is SFDVKD. This CDR3 is built from 12 residues. V lost 1 base and J 5 bases, leaving 5 bases between the germline ends. The chain's CDR3 is CATSDLMDEQYF. The CDR3 bases are TGTGCCACCAGTGATTTAATGGACGAGCAGTACTTC.

This clonotype has only a few counts. The chain has TRBV9 and TRBJ2-1; 8 bases line up with TRBD2. Germline-derived CDR1 and CDR2 are SGDLS and YYNGEE. The junction had 4 bases not matched to a gene; V was cut back by 2 bases and J by 3 bases. The CDR3 is 15 residues long. In DNA, the CDR3 is TGTGCCAGCAGCGTCGGCGGGACTAGCTACAATGAGCAGTTCTTC. It is translated as CASSVGGTSYNEQFF.

This clonotype came up a few times. The CDR3 region has the DNA TGTGCCAGCAGTTTCTCCCGGACTAGCGGATACTACGAGCAGTACTTC. Translated: CASSFSRTSGYYEQYF. The chain links TRBV12-3 or TRBV12-4 to TRBJ2-7, with TRBD2 matching 10 bases. Losses at the gene ends were 3 bases for V and 3 bases for J; bases not matched to a gene: 8. The CDR3 extends over 16 amino acids.

The chain joins TRBV18 to TRBJ2-3; 8 bases line up with TRBD1. The V segment lost 1 base and the J segment 2 bases; nucleotides outside the gene matches: 2. Germline CDR1 is KGHSH and CDR2 is LQKENI. This CDR3 region has 15 residues. CDR3 coding DNA: TGTGCCAGCTCACCACGACAGGGGAACACAGATACGCAGTATTTT. It yields the protein CASSPRQGNTDTQYF.

The table lists this clonotype with many counts. The chain carries TRBV7-2 and TRBJ2-3; D possibly corresponds to TRBD2 (5 bases). Trimming left V 5 bases short and J 3 bases short, with 21 bases between. The CDR3 length is 17 residues. Per the germline V gene, CDR1 is SGHTA and CDR2 is FQGNSA. The CDR3 here is CASSPRQRAFLTDTQYF. CDR3 sequence (DNA): TGTGCCAGCAGCCCCCGTCAGAGGGCATTCCTGACAGATACGCAGTATTTT.

This clonotype was found a few times. V and J are TRBV4-2 and TRBJ2-1; tentatively, D is TRBD1 (6 bases). Trimming stripped 2 bases from V and 6 bases from J, with 17 bases between. The CDR3 spans 16 residues. CDR1 and CDR2 from the germline V gene are LGHNA and YNFKEQ. Written as DNA, the CDR3 is TGTGCCAGCAGCCAACCCGGGACACCGGTGGGCAATGAGCAGTTCTTC. Translation: CASSQPGTPVGNEQFF.

The genes are TRBV12-3 or TRBV12-4 and TRBJ2-1; D might be TRBD1 (6 bases). V lost 3 bases and J lost 4, with 16 bases in between. The CDR3 is made up of 16 amino acids. CDR3 residues: CASSFYGQRLYNEQFF. The CDR3 DNA reads TGTGCCAGCAGTTTTTACGGACAGAGACTTTACAATGAGCAGTTCTTC.

This chain connects TRBV18 to TRBJ1-6; D might be TRBD1 (5 bases). In germline, CDR1 is KGHSH, CDR2 LQKENI. V was shortened by 5 bases and J by 7 bases, with 18 bases between the two germline ends. The CDR3 is 16 amino acids. The CDR3 nucleotides are TGTGCCAGCTCATCTAATCGTCGGGACCTGAATTCACCCCTCCACTTT. Protein sequence: CASSSNRRDLNSPLHF.

This clonotype appeared a few times. This chain links TRBV6-5 with TRBJ2-1; unclear D gene. Trimming removed 0 bases from V and 4 bases from J, with 13 bases in between. This CDR3 has 16 residues. Per germline, CDR1 MNHEY and CDR2 SVGAGI. The CDR3: CASSYSNPLTYNEQFF. The CDR3 DNA reads as TGTGCCAGCAGTTACTCCAACCCTCTTACGTACAATGAGCAGTTCTTC.

This clonotype was seen a handful of times. The V gene is TRBV7-9, the J gene TRBJ2-5; a weak D match, TRBD1 (5 bases). The V end lost 2 bases, the J end lost 0 bases, and 13 bases lay between the germline ends. CDR1 is SEHNR and CDR2 is FQNEAQ in the germline V gene (reference sequence). The CDR3 length is 16 residues. In DNA, the CDR3 is TGTGCCAGCAGCTTAAAGTCAGGGTTGTACCAAGAGACCCAGTACTTC. It translates to CASSLKSGLYQETQYF. Full variable domain (remainder filled in from reference TRBV7-9 and TRBJ2-5): DTGVSQNPRHKITKRGQNVTFRCDPISEHNRLYWYRQTLGQGPEFLTYFQNEAQLEKSRLLSDRFSAERPKGSFSTLEIQRTEQGDSAMYLCASSLKSGLYQETQYFGPGTRLLVL.

The chain joins TRBV5-1 to TRBJ2-5, with TRBD2 matching over 11 bases. CDR1 and CDR2 from the germline V gene are SGHRS and YFSETQ. The CDR3 contains 17 residues. With V trimmed by 0 bases and J by 1 base, 5 bases remained unmatched. The CDR3 sequence: CASSLALTSGTQETQYF. The DNA for the CDR3 is TGCGCCAGCAGCTTGGCCTTGACTAGCGGGACCCAAGAGACCCAGTACTTC.

The V call is TRBV12-3 or TRBV12-4, the J call TRBJ2-2; 8 bases fit TRBD2. After removal of 3 bases from V and 0 bases from J, the junction contained 6 bases not matched to a gene. The CDR3 spans 17 residues. CDR3 bases: TGTGCCAGCAGTTTTTTAGCGGGAAACGCGAACACCGGGGAGCTGTTTTTT. Its protein product is CASSFLAGNANTGELFF.

This chain uses TRBV12-3 or TRBV12-4 with TRBJ1-1, with 9 bases that match TRBD1. The CDR3 totals 13 residues. V lost 4 bases to trimming and J lost 7 bases; unmatched junction nucleotides: 4. The DNA for the CDR3 is TGTGCCAGCAGTTCCAGGACAGGGGATGAAGCTTTCTTT. Its translation: CASSSRTGDEAFF.

The rearrangement joins TRBV18 to TRBJ2-2, with TRBD2 as a possible D gene (5 bases). The CDR3 is 15 amino acids. Trimming left V 2 bases short and J 3 bases short, with 10 bases between. The V gene's germline CDR1 is KGHSH and CDR2 LQKENI. CDR3 nucleotide sequence: TGTGCCAGCTCACCAACAGCGGCCGACACCGGGGAGCTGTTTTTT. Its translation is CASSPTAADTGELFF.

The chain couples TRBV7-8 to TRBJ2-2; D uncertain. The germline V gene has CDR1 SGHVS and CDR2 FQNEAQ. CDR3 length: 14 amino acids. V shed 1 base and J shed 1 base, with 4 bases lying between them. DNA for the CDR3: TGTGCCAGCAGCTTAGGATGGAACACCGGGGAGCTGTTTTTT. Protein product: CASSLGWNTGELFF. The variable domain in full, with the rest retrieved from reference TRBV7-8 and TRBJ2-2, is GAGVSQSPRYKVAKRGQDVALRCDPISGHVSLFWYQQALGQGPEFLTYFQNEAQLDKSGLPSDRFFAERPEGSVSTLKIQRTQQEDSAVYLCASSLGWNTGELFFGEGSRLTVL.

The table lists this clonotype with many counts. This sequence joins TRBV12-3 or TRBV12-4 and TRBJ2-4, with D perhaps TRBD1 (5 bases). The V gene lost 5 bases and the J gene lost 0 bases, with 11 bases spanning the gap. The CDR3 has 15 amino acids. The DNA for the CDR3 is TGTGCCAGCAGTACGACAGACCTAGCCAAAAACATTCAGTACTTC. Translating gives CASSTTDLAKNIQYF.